The 16 T cell receptor beta chains below come from one sample, sequenced in a study of neurological immune-mediated disorders. Time point meaning: longitudinal time-point 3. MiXCR, run by TCRdb on the 5' RACE reads, gives a single entry per CDR3 protein. The sample contains approximately 45,000 distinct CDR3 sequences, approximately 15% of which appear only once. The sample taken for sequencing was PBMCs. Receptors were obtained from a man younger than 45 in good health.

This clonotype was seen many times. This rearrangement joins TRBV24-1 to TRBJ1-4; tentative D call: TRBD1 (6 bases). V gave up 3 bases and J gave up 2 bases, with 18 bases separating them. The CDR3 is made up of 18 amino acids. CDR1 is KGHDR and CDR2 is SFDVKD in the germline V gene. The DNA of the CDR3 is TGTGCCACCAGTGATGATCCGATCGGGGGCGGGACTAATGAAAAACTGTTTTTT. This translates into CATSDDPIGGGTNEKLFF.

This clonotype has ten or more counts. V gene TRBV7-2 combines with J gene TRBJ2-1, with TRBD2 matching over 12 bases. Germline V lookup: CDR1 SGHTA, CDR2 FQGNSA. The CDR3 is 14 residues long. V lost 6 bases and J lost 9; bases outside the gene matches: 6. CDR3 nucleotide sequence: TGTGCCAGCAGTAGGCTAGCGGGAGGGCCTGAGCAGTTCTTC. It is translated as CASSRLAGGPEQFF.

The V call is TRBV20-1, the J call TRBJ2-3, with D perhaps matching TRBD1 (6 bases). The V end was cut by 0 bases, the J end by 5 bases, with 9 bases between. CDR3 length equals 13 residues. CDR1 and CDR2 from the germline V gene are DFQATT and SNEGSKA (reference sequence). The CDR3 here is CSARETGRDTQYF. The CDR3 region has the DNA TGCAGTGCTAGAGAAACAGGGAGAGATACGCAGTATTTT.

This clonotype showed up many times. This sequence joins TRBV5-1 and TRBJ2-7; D is ambiguous. This CDR3 region has 14 residues. V lost 5 bases and J lost 2, with 14 bases in between. Germline assignment: CDR1 SGHRS and CDR2 YFSETQ. The CDR3 region has the DNA TGCGCCAGCAGTTTTTCGGCAGGAGCCTACGAGCAGTACTTC. Residues: CASSFSAGAYEQYF.

This clonotype was recorded many times. V gene TRBV18 combines with J gene TRBJ2-2; 10 nucleotides match TRBD2. The V gene's germline CDR1 is KGHSH and CDR2 LQKENI. This CDR3 has 16 residues. With 0 bases clipped from V and 6 bases from J, the junction kept 4 bases outside the gene matches. The CDR3 protein is CASSPPPSGSSGELFF. CDR3 DNA sequence: TGTGCCAGCTCACCACCGCCTAGCGGGAGTTCCGGGGAGCTGTTTTTT.

This clonotype was counted at least ten times. The chain employs TRBV6-1 and TRBJ2-3; D gene unclear. The V and J ends lost 5 bases and 2 bases respectively, with 5 bases between them. The CDR3 is 12 amino acids. CDR1 and CDR2 from the germline V gene are MNHNS and SASEGT. CDR3 residues: CASSTDTDTQYF. Here the CDR3 DNA reads TGTGCCAGCAGTACGGACACAGATACGCAGTATTTT.

This clonotype was seen at least ten times. The CDR3 coding sequence is TGTGCCACCTCGGGACCCCGTTACAATGAGCAGTTCTTC. Its protein is CATSGPRYNEQFF. The chain uses TRBV15 and TRBJ2-1, with D perhaps matching TRBD1 or TRBD2 (5 bases each). V gave up 8 bases and J gave up 4 bases, with 12 bases separating them. CDR1 and CDR2 (germline): LNHNV, YYDKDF (reference sequence). The CDR3 has 13 residues.

This clonotype was detected many times. This sequence joins TRBV9 and TRBJ2-7, with D possibly matching TRBD1 (6 bases). The germline V and J ends were trimmed by 0 bases and 6 bases, with 13 bases remaining between them. Germline-derived CDR1 and CDR2 are SGDLS and YYNGEE. This CDR3 has 14 amino acids. In nucleotides, the CDR3 is TGTGCCAGCAGCGTAGGCGTGGGGGCCTCCGAGCAGTACTTC. Protein product: CASSVGVGASEQYF.

This clonotype showed up many times. The gene calls are TRBV7-2 and TRBJ2-1, with 7 bases that match TRBD1. The CDR3 length is 15 residues. Looked up from germline, CDR1 is SGHTA and CDR2 is FQGNSA. V lost 0 bases and J lost 6; bases outside the gene matches: 5. Written as DNA, the CDR3 is TGTGCCAGCAGCTTAGCGTGGGGACAGTTCAATGAGCAGTTCTTC. Translating it yields CASSLAWGQFNEQFF.

This clonotype has a count of ten or more. The chain is built from TRBV3-1 and TRBJ1-4; D gene unclear. The V gene lost 4 bases and the J gene lost 7 bases, with 19 bases spanning the gap. The CDR3 totals 16 residues. CDR1 is LGHDT, CDR2 YNNKEL, per germline (reference sequence). The CDR3 DNA reads TGTGCCAGCAGCCCACTTTGGCCCGAACCAAGTGAAAAACTGTTTTTT. Translating gives CASSPLWPEPSEKLFF.

Many counts were recorded for this clonotype. V gene TRBV28 combines with J gene TRBJ2-4, with D perhaps matching TRBD1 (6 bases). The CDR3 loop spans 18 amino acids. With 6 bases removed from V and 0 bases from J, the gap between germline ends came to 21 bases. Germline lookup yields CDR1 MDHEN and CDR2 SYDVKM. Written as DNA, the CDR3 is TGTGCCAGCAGAAGCAAACAGGGTGAAACCCTAGCCAAAAACATTCAGTACTTC. Amino acid sequence: CASRSKQGETLAKNIQYF. Supplemented by reference TRBV28 and TRBJ2-4, the full variable domain reads DVKVTQSSRYLVKRTGEKVFLECVQDMDHENMFWYRQDPGLGLRLIYFSYDVKMKEKGDIPEGYSVSREKKERFSLILESASTNQTSMYLCASRSKQGETLAKNIQYFGAGTRLSVL.

This clonotype was counted between two and nine times. This sequence joins TRBV7-6 and TRBJ2-5; 7 bases agree with TRBD2. The V and J ends lost 3 bases and 5 bases, in that order; junction bases with no gene match: 9. The CDR3 contains 15 residues. The germline gives CDR1 SGHVS, CDR2 FNYEAQ. Here the CDR3 DNA reads TGTGCCAGCAGCTTGGAGGGAGGGCCGGGCGAGACCCAGTACTTC. Protein sequence: CASSLEGGPGETQYF.

This clonotype was recorded many times. The genes are TRBV3-1 and TRBJ2-1; D is undetermined. This CDR3 is built from 12 residues. Per germline, CDR1 LGHDT and CDR2 YNNKEL (reference sequence). V was cut by 2 bases and J by 5 bases, with 4 bases left in between. Here the CDR3 reads CASSQSDNEQFF. In DNA, the CDR3 is TGTGCCAGCAGCCAATCAGACAATGAGCAGTTCTTC.

This clonotype has a count of ten or more. This chain uses TRBV5-1 with TRBJ1-6; tentatively, D is TRBD1 (5 bases). CDR1 and CDR2 from the germline V gene are SGHRS and YFSETQ. The CDR3 has 16 residues. V lost 4 bases to trimming and J lost 3 bases, with 14 bases between them. DNA for the CDR3: TGCGCCAGCAGCCAATCCGACAGCAACTATAATTCACCCCTCCACTTT. Translation: CASSQSDSNYNSPLHF.

As for this clonotype: This may stem from a read error, because a much larger clone lies one nucleotide away. This sequence joins TRBV15 and TRBJ2-3; D is unresolved. Per the germline V gene, CDR1 is LNHNV and CDR2 is YYDKDF (reference sequence). V was shortened by 4 bases and J by 1 base, with 24 bases between the two germline ends. This CDR3 contains 19 residues. Here the CDR3 DNA reads TGTGCCACCAGCACCGATAGTAGCCGGTTGGGGTGGGGCACAGATACGCAGTATTTT. Its translation is CATSTDSSRLGWGTDTQYF.

This clonotype was detected ten times or more. The CDR3 protein is CASSLDPDQGKNIQYF. In nucleotides, the CDR3 is TGCGCCAGCAGCTTGGACCCTGACCAGGGCAAAAACATTCAGTACTTC. V gene TRBV5-1 combines with J gene TRBJ2-4, with D possibly matching TRBD1 (5 bases). V lost 0 bases and J 3 bases, leaving 13 bases between the germline ends. The V gene's germline CDR1 is SGHRS and CDR2 YFSETQ. The CDR3 runs 16 residues. Using reference TRBV5-1 and TRBJ2-4 for the parts outside the CDR3, the full variable domain is KAGVTQTPRYLIKTRGQQVTLSCSPISGHRSVSWYQQTPGQGLQFLFEYFSETQRNKGNFPGRFSGRQFSNSRSEMNVSTLELGDSALYLCASSLDPDQGKNIQYFGAGTRLSVL.